A selection of T cell receptor beta chains follows, all from one sample in a study of blood T cell repertoires in COVID-19. Profiled with immunoSEQ multiplex PCR; TCRdb holds only in-frame clones, not every one. Among approximately 270,000 clones listed, approximately 90% were seen once. The sequenced sample consisted of peripheral blood. The receptor source for this set is a young man with acute or convalescent COVID-19. Each CDR3 is given with its conserved first and last residue. The D gene is left open where the match is weak. Clone size appears in some rows only: once, few, many, or a class for an expanded clone.

v_call: TRBV5-6; j_call: TRBJ2-3; clone_size: -; d_call: TRBD1; cdr3_nt: TGTGCCAGCAGCCAACAGGGGAGAAGGACAGATACGCAGTATTTT; cdr3_aa: CASSQQGRRTDTQYF
v_call: TRBV11-2; j_call: TRBJ2-6; clone_size: -; d_call: TRBD2; cdr3_nt: TGTGCCAGCAAACCTATGATAGCGGGGGGAACTGGGGCCAACGTCCTGACTTTC; cdr3_aa: CASKPMIAGGTGANVLTF
v_call: TRBV28; j_call: TRBJ1-2; clone_size: -; d_call: -; cdr3_nt: TGTGCCAGCAGTCCAGGGCCTCGGGCGGGCTACACCTTC; cdr3_aa: CASSPGPRAGYTF
v_call: TRBV4-1; j_call: TRBJ1-1; clone_size: once; d_call: -; cdr3_nt: TGCGCCAGCAGCCAATTCAAGGGGGGGGTAGCTGAAGCTTTCTTT; cdr3_aa: CASSQFKGGVAEAFF
v_call: TRBV28; j_call: TRBJ1-2; clone_size: -; d_call: TRBD1; cdr3_nt: TGTGCCAGCAGCATGGAGACAGGGTCCTATGGCTACACCTTC; cdr3_aa: CASSMETGSYGYTF
v_call: TRBV5-1; j_call: TRBJ1-1; clone_size: -; d_call: -; cdr3_nt: TGCGCCAGCAGCACGGGAGGGAACACTGAAGCTTTCTTT; cdr3_aa: CASSTGGNTEAFF
v_call: TRBV15; j_call: TRBJ2-2; clone_size: -; d_call: TRBD2; cdr3_nt: TGTGCCACCAGCAGAGATCGGGGGGTCACTGGGGAGCTGTTTTTT; cdr3_aa: CATSRDRGVTGELFF
v_call: TRBV7-9; j_call: TRBJ1-3; clone_size: few; d_call: TRBD1; cdr3_nt: TGTGCCAGCAGCTCCACAGGGGGCTCTGGAAACACCATATATTTT; cdr3_aa: CASSSTGGSGNTIYF
v_call: TRBV6-5; j_call: TRBJ2-1; clone_size: -; d_call: TRBD2; cdr3_nt: TGTGCCAGCAGTTACTCGACGCGGGGGGCGGATGAGCAGTTCTTC; cdr3_aa: CASSYSTRGADEQFF
v_call: TRBV2; j_call: TRBJ1-5; clone_size: -; d_call: TRBD1; cdr3_nt: TGTGCCAGCAGGGAAGACAGGGCGGGCCAGCCCCAGCATTTT; cdr3_aa: CASREDRAGQPQHF
v_call: TRBV18; j_call: TRBJ2-1; clone_size: -; d_call: -; cdr3_nt: TGTGCCAGCAGACCGGGACTGGGGGGCTCCTACAATGAGCAGTTCTTC; cdr3_aa: CASRPGLGGSYNEQFF
v_call: TRBV28; j_call: TRBJ2-1; clone_size: -; d_call: -; cdr3_nt: TGTGCCAGCGAAGCACAGACCCATGAGCAGTTCTTC; cdr3_aa: CASEAQTHEQFF
v_call: TRBV18; j_call: TRBJ2-7; clone_size: -; d_call: -; cdr3_nt: TGTGCCAGCTCACCACCCAGCTCCTACGAGCAGTACTTC; cdr3_aa: CASSPPSSYEQYF
v_call: TRBV6-5; j_call: TRBJ1-1; clone_size: -; d_call: -; cdr3_nt: TGTGCCAGCAGTTACGAGCTGAACACTGAAGCTTTCTTT; cdr3_aa: CASSYELNTEAFF
v_call: TRBV5-4; j_call: TRBJ1-2; clone_size: -; d_call: -; cdr3_nt: TGTGCCAGCAGCCCACGAGCAGGCGACTATGGCTACACCTTC; cdr3_aa: CASSPRAGDYGYTF
v_call: TRBV29-1; j_call: TRBJ1-1; clone_size: -; d_call: -; cdr3_nt: TGCAGCGTTCAGCGGAACACTGAAGCTTTCTTT; cdr3_aa: CSVQRNTEAFF
v_call: TRBV2; j_call: TRBJ2-7; clone_size: -; d_call: TRBD1; cdr3_nt: TGTGCCAGCAACGTAGACAGGGGACGTGAGCAGTACTTC; cdr3_aa: CASNVDRGREQYF
v_call: TRBV14; j_call: TRBJ1-2; clone_size: few; d_call: -; cdr3_nt: TGTGCCAGCAGCCAAGAACGGGCTAACTATGGCTACACCTTC; cdr3_aa: CASSQERANYGYTF
v_call: TRBV2; j_call: TRBJ2-1; clone_size: -; d_call: -; cdr3_nt: TGTGCCAGCCTCCTTACGTGGAGGGCCGTCAATGAGCAGTTCTTC; cdr3_aa: CASLLTWRAVNEQFF
v_call: TRBV9; j_call: TRBJ2-1; clone_size: -; d_call: TRBD2; cdr3_nt: TGTGCCAGCAGCGTAGCGGAGGGGACTAGCGGGACTGAGCAGTTCTTC; cdr3_aa: CASSVAEGTSGTEQFF